This T cell receptor beta chain was documented in a study of cytomegalovirus exposure and HLA in healthy donors. Study results and caveats: Testing in vitro showed a few CMV-associated chains specific for CMV antigens. Analysis performed later found roughly 18,000 TCR beta sequences associated with HLA alleles at 0.05 false discovery rate. Most TCR sequences were seen very rarely across donors, but some public TCRs occurred in many.

In regard to this clone: What it binds is not known. Compared with germline, one end of the junction differs, possibly owing to a read error.

The germline CDR1 and CDR2 sequences are MNHNS and SASEGT. The CDR3 has 16 amino acids. PCR involved 60 Vbeta and 13 Jbeta primers. Profiling relied on immunoSEQ multiplex PCR, and the TCRdb table lists in-frame clones only, not all of them. This sample has 80,000 to 100,000 clones, with 60% to 80% found just once. This chain links TRBV6-1 with TRBJ1-6; D is possibly TRBD1 (5 bases). The receptor comes from a man aged 45-65 years in good health and CMV-seropositive. The sample consisted of PBMCs. The CDR3 is CASSEAGRGYNSPLHF. The CDR3 DNA follows: TGTGCCAGCAGCGAAGCAGGGAGGGGATATAATTCACCCCTCCACTTT.